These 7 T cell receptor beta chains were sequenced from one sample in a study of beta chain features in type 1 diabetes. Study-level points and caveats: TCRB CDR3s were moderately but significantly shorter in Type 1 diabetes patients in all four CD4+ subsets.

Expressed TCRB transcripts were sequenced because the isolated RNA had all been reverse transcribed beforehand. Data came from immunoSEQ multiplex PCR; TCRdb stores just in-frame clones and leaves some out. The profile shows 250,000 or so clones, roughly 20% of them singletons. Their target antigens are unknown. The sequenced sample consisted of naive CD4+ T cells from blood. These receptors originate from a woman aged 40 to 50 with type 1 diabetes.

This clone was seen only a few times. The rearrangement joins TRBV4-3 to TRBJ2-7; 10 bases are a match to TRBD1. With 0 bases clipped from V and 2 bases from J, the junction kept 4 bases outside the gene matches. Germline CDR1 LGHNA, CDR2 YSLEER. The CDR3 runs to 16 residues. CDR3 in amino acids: CASSQDIGTGAYEQYF. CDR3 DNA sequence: TGCGCCAGCAGCCAAGATATCGGGACAGGGGCCTACGAGCAGTACTTC.

This CDR3 is CASAPRDNQPQHF. The CDR3 DNA reads as TGTGCCAGCGCCCCCAGGGACAATCAGCCCCAGCATTTT. V and J are TRBV28 and TRBJ1-5; a weak D match, TRBD1 (5 bases). Looked up from germline, CDR1 is MDHEN and CDR2 is SYDVKM. V lost 8 bases and J lost 3, with 11 bases in between. There are 13 residues in the CDR3.

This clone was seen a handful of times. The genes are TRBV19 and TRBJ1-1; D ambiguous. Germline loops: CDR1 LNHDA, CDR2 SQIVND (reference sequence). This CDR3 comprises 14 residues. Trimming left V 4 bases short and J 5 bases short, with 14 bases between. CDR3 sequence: CASSTPPKETEAFF. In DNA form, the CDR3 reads TGTGCCAGTAGTACCCCCCCGAAAGAGACTGAAGCTTTCTTT.

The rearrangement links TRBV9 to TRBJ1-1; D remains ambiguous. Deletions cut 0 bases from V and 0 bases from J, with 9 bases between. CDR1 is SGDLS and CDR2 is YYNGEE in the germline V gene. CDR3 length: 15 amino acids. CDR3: CASSVVDGMNTEAFF. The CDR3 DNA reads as TGTGCCAGCAGCGTAGTCGACGGGATGAACACTGAAGCTTTCTTT.

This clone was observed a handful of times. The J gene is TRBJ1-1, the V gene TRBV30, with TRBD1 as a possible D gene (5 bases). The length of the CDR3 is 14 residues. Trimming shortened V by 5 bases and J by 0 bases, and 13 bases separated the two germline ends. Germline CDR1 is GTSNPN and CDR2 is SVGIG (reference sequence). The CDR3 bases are TGTGCCTGGGGCGTCGACAGTATGAACACTGAAGCTTTCTTT. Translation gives CAWGVDSMNTEAFF.

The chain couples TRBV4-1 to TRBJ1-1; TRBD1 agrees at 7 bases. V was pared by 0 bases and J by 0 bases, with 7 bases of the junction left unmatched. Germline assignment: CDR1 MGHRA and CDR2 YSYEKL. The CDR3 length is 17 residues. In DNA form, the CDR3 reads TGCGCCAGCAGCCAAGACGCCAGACAGGGAATGAACACTGAAGCTTTCTTT. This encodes CASSQDARQGMNTEAFF.

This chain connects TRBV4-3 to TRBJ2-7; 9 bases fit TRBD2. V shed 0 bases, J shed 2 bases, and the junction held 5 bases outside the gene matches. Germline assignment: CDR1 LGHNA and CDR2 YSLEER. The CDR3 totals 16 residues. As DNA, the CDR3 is TGCGCCAGCAGCCAAGAAGTGCGGGGGGGAACCTACGAGCAGTACTTC. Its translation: CASSQEVRGGTYEQYF.